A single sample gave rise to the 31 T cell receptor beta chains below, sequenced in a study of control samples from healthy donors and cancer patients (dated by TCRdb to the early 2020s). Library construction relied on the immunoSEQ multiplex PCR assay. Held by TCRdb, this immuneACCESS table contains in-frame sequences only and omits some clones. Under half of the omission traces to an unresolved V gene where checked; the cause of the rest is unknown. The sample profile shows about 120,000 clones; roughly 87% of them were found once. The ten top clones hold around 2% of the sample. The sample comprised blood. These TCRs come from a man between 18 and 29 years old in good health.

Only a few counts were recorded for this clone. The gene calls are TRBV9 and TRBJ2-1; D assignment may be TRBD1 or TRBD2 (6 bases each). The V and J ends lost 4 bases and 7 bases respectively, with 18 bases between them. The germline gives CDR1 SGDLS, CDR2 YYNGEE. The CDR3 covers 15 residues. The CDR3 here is CASSRDGGALNEQFF. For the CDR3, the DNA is TGTGCCAGCAGCCGCGACGGGGGCGCTCTAAATGAGCAGTTCTTC.

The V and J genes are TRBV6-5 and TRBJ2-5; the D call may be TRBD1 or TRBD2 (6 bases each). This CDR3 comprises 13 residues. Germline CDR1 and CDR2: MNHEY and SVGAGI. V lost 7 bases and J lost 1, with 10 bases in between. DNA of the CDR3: TGTGCCAGCACGGGGGCTCGCCAAGAGACCCAGTACTTC. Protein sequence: CASTGARQETQYF.

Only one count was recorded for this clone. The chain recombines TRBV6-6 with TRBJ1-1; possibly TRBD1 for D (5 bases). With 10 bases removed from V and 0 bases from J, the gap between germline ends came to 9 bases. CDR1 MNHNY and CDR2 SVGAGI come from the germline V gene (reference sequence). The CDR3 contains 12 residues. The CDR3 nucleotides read TGTGCCATAGCAGGGATGAACACTGAAGCTTTCTTT. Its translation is CAIAGMNTEAFF.

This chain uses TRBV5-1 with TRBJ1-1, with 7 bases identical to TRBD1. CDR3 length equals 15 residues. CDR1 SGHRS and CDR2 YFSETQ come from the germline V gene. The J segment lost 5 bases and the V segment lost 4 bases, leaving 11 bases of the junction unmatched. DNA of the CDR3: TGCGCCAGCAGCCCCCCTAGACAGGGAGGGACTGAAGCTTTCTTT. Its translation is CASSPPRQGGTEAFF.

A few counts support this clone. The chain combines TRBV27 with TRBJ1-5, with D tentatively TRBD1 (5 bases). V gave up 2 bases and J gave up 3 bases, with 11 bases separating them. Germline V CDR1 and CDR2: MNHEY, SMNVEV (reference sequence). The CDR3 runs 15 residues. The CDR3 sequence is CASSLTRDSNQPQHF. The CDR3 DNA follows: TGTGCCAGCAGTTTAACCAGGGATTCCAATCAGCCCCAGCATTTT.

CDR3 sequence: CASSLWRLGGTGELFF. DNA of the CDR3: TGTGCCAGCAGTTTATGGCGACTAGGGGGCACCGGGGAGCTGTTTTTT. This chain uses TRBV28 with TRBJ2-2; the D gene could be TRBD1 or TRBD2 (6 bases each). From germline, CDR1 is MDHEN and CDR2 SYDVKM. The V end was cut by 0 bases, the J end by 4 bases, with 12 bases between. CDR3 length equals 16 residues. Full variable domain (remainder filled in from reference TRBV28 and TRBJ2-2): DVKVTQSSRYLVKRTGEKVFLECVQDMDHENMFWYRQDPGLGLRLIYFSYDVKMKEKGDIPEGYSVSREKKERFSLILESASTNQTSMYLCASSLWRLGGTGELFFGEGSRLTVL.

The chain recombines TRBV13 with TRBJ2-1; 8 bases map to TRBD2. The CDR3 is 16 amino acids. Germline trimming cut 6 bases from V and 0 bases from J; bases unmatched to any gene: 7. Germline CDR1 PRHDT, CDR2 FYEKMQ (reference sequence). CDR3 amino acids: CASRYTGTSSYNEQFF. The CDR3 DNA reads TGTGCCAGCAGATATACCGGGACTAGCTCCTACAATGAGCAGTTCTTC.

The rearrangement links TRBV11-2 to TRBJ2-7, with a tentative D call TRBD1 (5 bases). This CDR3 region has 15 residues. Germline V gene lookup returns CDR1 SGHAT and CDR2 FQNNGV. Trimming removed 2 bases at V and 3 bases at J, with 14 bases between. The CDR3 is CASSLRAGMGYEQYF. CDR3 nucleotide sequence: TGTGCCAGCAGCTTAAGGGCAGGGATGGGCTACGAGCAGTACTTC.

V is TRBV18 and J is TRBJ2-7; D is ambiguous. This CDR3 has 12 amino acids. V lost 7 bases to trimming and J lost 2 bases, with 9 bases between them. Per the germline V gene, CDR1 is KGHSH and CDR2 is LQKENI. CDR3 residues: CASCTDTYEQYF. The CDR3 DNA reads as TGTGCCAGCTGTACAGATACCTACGAGCAGTACTTC.

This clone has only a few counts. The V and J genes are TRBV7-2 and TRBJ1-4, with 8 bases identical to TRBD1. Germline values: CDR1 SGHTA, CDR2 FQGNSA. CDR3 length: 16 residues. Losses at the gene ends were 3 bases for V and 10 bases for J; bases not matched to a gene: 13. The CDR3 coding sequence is TGTGCCAGCAGCTTCAAAACGGACAGGGAGTCTGGAAAACTGTTTTTT. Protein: CASSFKTDRESGKLFF.

CDR3 DNA sequence: TGTGCCAGCAGCTTTGTTGAAAGAAAGCTTTATAACTATGGCTACACCTTC. Translated: CASSFVERKLYNYGYTF. The chain is built from TRBV5-6 and TRBJ1-2; no firm D call. CDR3 length equals 17 residues. Trimming shortened V by 2 bases and J by 1 base, and 18 bases separated the two germline ends. Germline V gene sequence: CDR1 SGHDT, CDR2 YYEEEE.

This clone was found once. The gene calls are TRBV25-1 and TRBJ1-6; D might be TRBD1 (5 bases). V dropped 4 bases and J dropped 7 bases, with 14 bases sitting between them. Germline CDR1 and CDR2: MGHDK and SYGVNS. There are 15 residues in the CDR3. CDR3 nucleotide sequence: TGTGCCAGCAGTGGGGTAGGGGCAGTCAATTCACCCCTCCACTTT. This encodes CASSGVGAVNSPLHF.

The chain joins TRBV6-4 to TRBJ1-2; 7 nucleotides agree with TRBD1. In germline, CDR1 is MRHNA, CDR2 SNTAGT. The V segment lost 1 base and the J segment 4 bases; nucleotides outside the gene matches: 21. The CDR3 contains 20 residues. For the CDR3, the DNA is TGTGCCAGCAGTGACTGGGACGGGGAACCGGGACAGACCCCTAGCTATGGCTACACCTTC. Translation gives CASSDWDGEPGQTPSYGYTF.

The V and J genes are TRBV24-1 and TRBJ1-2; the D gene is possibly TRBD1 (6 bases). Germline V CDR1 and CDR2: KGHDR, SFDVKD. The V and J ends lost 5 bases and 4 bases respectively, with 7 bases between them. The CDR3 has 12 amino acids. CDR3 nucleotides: TGTGCCACCAGTGGGACAGCCTATGGCTACACCTTC. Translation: CATSGTAYGYTF.

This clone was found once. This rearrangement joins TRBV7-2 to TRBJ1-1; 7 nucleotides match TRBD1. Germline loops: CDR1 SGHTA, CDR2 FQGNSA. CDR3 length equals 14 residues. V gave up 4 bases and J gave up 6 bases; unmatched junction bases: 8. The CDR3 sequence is CASSSRQGLAEAFF. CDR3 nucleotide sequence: TGTGCCAGCAGCTCCAGACAGGGTCTTGCTGAAGCTTTCTTT.

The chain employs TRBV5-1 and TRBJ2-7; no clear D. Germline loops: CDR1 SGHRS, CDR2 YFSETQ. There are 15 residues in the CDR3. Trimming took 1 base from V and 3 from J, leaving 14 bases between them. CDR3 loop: CASSLTSTAFYEQYF. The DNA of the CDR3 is TGCGCCAGCAGCTTGACCTCGACGGCCTTCTACGAGCAGTACTTC.

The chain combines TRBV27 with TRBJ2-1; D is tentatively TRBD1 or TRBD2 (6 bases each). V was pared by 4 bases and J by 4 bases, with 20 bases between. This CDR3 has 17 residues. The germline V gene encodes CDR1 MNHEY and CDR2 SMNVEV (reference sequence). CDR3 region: CASSSDRKRVAYNEQFF. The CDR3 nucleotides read TGTGCCAGCAGTTCCGACAGGAAGCGGGTGGCATACAATGAGCAGTTCTTC.

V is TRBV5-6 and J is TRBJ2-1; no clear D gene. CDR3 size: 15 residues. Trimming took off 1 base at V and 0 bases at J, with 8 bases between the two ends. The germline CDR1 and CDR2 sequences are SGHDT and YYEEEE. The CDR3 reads CASSLQVSSYNEQFF. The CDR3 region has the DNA TGTGCCAGCAGCTTGCAGGTTAGCTCCTACAATGAGCAGTTCTTC.

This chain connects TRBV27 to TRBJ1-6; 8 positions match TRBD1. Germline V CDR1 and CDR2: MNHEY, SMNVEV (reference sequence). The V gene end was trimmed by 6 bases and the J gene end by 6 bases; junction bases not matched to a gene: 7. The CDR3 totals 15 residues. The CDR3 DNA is TGTGCCAGCAGGCCACCCGGACAGGGTAATTCACCCCTCCACTTT. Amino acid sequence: CASRPPGQGNSPLHF.

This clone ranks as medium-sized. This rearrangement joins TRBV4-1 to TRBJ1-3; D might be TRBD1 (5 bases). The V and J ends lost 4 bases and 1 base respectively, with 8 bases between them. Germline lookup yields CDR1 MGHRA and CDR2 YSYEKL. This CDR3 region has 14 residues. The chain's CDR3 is CASSLGTSGNTIYF. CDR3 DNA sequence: TGCGCCAGCAGCCTCGGGACTTCTGGAAACACCATATATTTT.

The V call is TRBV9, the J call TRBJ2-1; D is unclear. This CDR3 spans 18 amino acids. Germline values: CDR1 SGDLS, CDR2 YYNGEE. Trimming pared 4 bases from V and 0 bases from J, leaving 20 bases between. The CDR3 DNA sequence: TGTGCCAGCAGCACCGTAGGGCGGCGGACGAGCTCCTACAATGAGCAGTTCTTC. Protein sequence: CASSTVGRRTSSYNEQFF.

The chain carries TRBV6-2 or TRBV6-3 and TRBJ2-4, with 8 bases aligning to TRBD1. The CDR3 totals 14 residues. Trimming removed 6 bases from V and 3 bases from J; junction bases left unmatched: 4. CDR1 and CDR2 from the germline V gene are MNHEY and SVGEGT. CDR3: CASSGTGSKNIQYF. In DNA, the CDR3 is TGTGCCAGCAGCGGGACAGGTAGCAAAAACATTCAGTACTTC.

The CDR3 nucleotides are TGCGCCAGCAGCTTAAACCGGGGGGAGACCCAGTACTTC. Translating it yields CASSLNRGETQYF. The rearrangement joins TRBV5-1 to TRBJ2-5, with D maybe TRBD2 (6 bases). In germline, CDR1 is SGHRS, CDR2 YFSETQ. V lost 2 bases, J lost 5 bases, and 10 bases lay in between. This CDR3 is built from 13 residues.

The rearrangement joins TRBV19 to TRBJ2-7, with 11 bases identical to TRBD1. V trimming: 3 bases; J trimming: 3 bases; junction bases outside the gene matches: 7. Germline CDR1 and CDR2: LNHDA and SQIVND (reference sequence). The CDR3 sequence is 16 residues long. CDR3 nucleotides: TGTGCCAGTAGTATCGGGGGACAGGGGGGACTCTACGAGCAGTACTTC. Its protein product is CASSIGGQGGLYEQYF. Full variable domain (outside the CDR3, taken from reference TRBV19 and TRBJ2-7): DGGITQSPKYLFRKEGQNVTLSCEQNLNHDAMYWYRQDPGQGLRLIYYSQIVNDFQKGDIAEGYSVSREKKESFPLTVTSAQKNPTAFYLCASSIGGQGGLYEQYFGPGTRLTVT.

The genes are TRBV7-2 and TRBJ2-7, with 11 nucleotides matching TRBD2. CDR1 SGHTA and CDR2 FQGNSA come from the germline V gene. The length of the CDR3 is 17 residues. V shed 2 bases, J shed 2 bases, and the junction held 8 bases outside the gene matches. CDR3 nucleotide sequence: TGTGCCAGCAGCTTACGATCCTTAGCGGGAGGGGCCTACGAGCAGTACTTC. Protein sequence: CASSLRSLAGGAYEQYF. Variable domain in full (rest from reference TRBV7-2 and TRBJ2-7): GAGVSQSPSNKVTEKGKDVELRCDPISGHTALYWYRQSLGQGLEFLIYFQGNSAPDKSGLPSDRFSAERTGGSVSTLTIQRTQQEDSAVYLCASSLRSLAGGAYEQYFGPGTRLTVT.

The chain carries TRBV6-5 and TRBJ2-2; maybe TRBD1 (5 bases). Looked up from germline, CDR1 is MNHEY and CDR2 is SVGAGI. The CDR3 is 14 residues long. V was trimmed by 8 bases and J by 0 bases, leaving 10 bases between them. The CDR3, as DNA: TGTGCCAGCCGAACAGGTGCGAACACCGGGGAGCTGTTTTTT. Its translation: CASRTGANTGELFF.

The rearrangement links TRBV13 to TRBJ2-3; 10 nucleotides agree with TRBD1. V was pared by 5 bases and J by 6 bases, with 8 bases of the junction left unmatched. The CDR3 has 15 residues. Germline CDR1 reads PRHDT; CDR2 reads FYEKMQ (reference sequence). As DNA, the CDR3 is TGTGCCAGCAGCCGGGGACAGGGGAGTCCGGATACGCAGTATTTT. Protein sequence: CASSRGQGSPDTQYF.

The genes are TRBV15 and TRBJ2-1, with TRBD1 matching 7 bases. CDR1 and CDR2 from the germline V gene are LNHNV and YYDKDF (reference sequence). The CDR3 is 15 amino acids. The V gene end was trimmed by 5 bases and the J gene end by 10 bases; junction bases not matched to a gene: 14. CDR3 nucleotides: TGTGCCACCAGCCCCAAGGGGGCGCCCGCGCGGGAGCAGTTCTTC. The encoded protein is CATSPKGAPAREQFF. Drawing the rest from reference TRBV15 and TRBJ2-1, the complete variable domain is DAMVIQNPRYQVTQFGKPVTLSCSQTLNHNVMYWYQQKSSQAPKLLFHYYDKDFNNEADTPDNFQSRRPNTSFCFLDIRSPGLGDTAMYLCATSPKGAPAREQFFGPGTRLTVL.

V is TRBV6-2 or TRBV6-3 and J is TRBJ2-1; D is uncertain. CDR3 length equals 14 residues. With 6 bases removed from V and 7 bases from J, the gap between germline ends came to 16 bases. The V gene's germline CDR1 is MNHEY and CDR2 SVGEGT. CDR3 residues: CASSPIQKGNEQFF. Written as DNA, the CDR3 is TGTGCCAGCAGCCCCATTCAAAAAGGGAATGAGCAGTTCTTC.

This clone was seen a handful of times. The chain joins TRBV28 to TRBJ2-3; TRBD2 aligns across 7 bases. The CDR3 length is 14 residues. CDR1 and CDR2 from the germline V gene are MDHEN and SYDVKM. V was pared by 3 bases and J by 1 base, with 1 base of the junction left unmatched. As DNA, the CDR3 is TGTGCCAGCAGTTTTCTAGCGGGCACAGATACGCAGTATTTT. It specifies CASSFLAGTDTQYF.

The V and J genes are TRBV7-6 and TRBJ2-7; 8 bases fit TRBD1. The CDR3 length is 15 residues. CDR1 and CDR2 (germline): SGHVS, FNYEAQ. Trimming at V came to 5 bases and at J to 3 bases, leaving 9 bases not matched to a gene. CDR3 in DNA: TGTGCCAGCAGCGCCACAGTGGGACAGGTCTACGAGCAGTACTTC. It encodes CASSATVGQVYEQYF.